Listed below are T cell receptor beta chains from one sample, sequenced in a study of molecular identifiers for immune sequencing clone quantification. TCRdb re-called the PCR reads through MiXCR, storing one row per CDR3 protein. The repertoire includes 90,000 or so distinct CDR3 sequences, approximately 22% of them detected once, and approximately 1.1% sits in the top ten. The material sequenced was naive CD8+ T cells from blood, with Jurkat cell RNA spiked in. The receptor set was obtained from a human donor in good health. Some libraries in this study had Jurkat cell RNA spiked in. The CDR3 runs from the conserved cysteine through the conserved F or W. The order of the fields is V gene, J gene, CDR3 length, D gene, clone size, CDR3 DNA, CDR3 protein. The D gene is left open where the match is weak. Rows may omit the clone size; those that give it use once, few, many or a size class.

v_gene: TRBV3-1
j_gene: TRBJ2-5
len: 15
d_gene: TRBD1
abundance: few
CDR3nt: TGTGCCAGCAGCCCGGAACAGGGGATTGGAGAGACCCAGTACTTC
CDR3aa: CASSPEQGIGETQYF

v_gene: TRBV7-2
j_gene: TRBJ2-7
len: 14
d_gene: TRBD1
abundance: many
CDR3nt: TGTGCCAGCAGCTTAGGACAGGGCGGCTACGAGCAGTACTTC
CDR3aa: CASSLGQGGYEQYF

v_gene: TRBV7-9
j_gene: TRBJ2-1
len: 17
d_gene: TRBD2
abundance: -
CDR3nt: TGTGCCAGCAGCCCCCCGGTAGCGGGAGTACCCTACAATGAGCAGTTCTTC
CDR3aa: CASSPPVAGVPYNEQFF

v_gene: TRBV29-1
j_gene: TRBJ2-7
len: 12
d_gene: TRBD2
abundance: -
CDR3nt: TGCAGCGTGGAGGGACTAGCGAACGAGCAGTACTTC
CDR3aa: CSVEGLANEQYF

v_gene: TRBV6-2/TRBV6-3
j_gene: TRBJ2-5
len: 14
d_gene: -
abundance: -
CDR3nt: TGTGCCAGCGGCGTTCGGGGGCGCCAAGAGACCCAGTACTTC
CDR3aa: CASGVRGRQETQYF

v_gene: TRBV19
j_gene: TRBJ2-7
len: 13
d_gene: -
abundance: many
CDR3nt: TGTGCCAGTAGTATGGGGTTTTCAGGCGAGCAGTACTTC
CDR3aa: CASSMGFSGEQYF

v_gene: TRBV7-9
j_gene: TRBJ1-1
len: 15
d_gene: TRBD1
abundance: many
CDR3nt: TGTGCCAGCAGCCCGCCGGCGACAGGGGTGACTGAAGCTTTCTTT
CDR3aa: CASSPPATGVTEAFF

v_gene: TRBV5-6
j_gene: TRBJ2-7
len: 16
d_gene: -
abundance: -
CDR3nt: TGTGCCAGCAGCTTGCCTTCGGGTTTCAGGACCTACGAGCAGTACTTC
CDR3aa: CASSLPSGFRTYEQYF

v_gene: TRBV20-1
j_gene: TRBJ2-7
len: 12
d_gene: -
abundance: many
CDR3nt: TGCAGTGCTAGAGAGGTCAGCTACGAGCAGTACTTC
CDR3aa: CSAREVSYEQYF

v_gene: TRBV3-1
j_gene: TRBJ1-3
len: 17
d_gene: -
abundance: many
CDR3nt: TGTGCCAGCAGCGCCCATGGTGGTATACGCTCTGGAAACACCATATATTTT
CDR3aa: CASSAHGGIRSGNTIYF

v_gene: TRBV6-5
j_gene: TRBJ2-1
len: 15
d_gene: TRBD2
abundance: many
CDR3nt: TGTGCCAGCAGTTACCCCGGGGGGTCCGGGGGTGAGCAGTTCTTC
CDR3aa: CASSYPGGSGGEQFF

v_gene: TRBV28
j_gene: TRBJ1-4
len: 15
d_gene: -
abundance: many
CDR3nt: TGTGCCAGCAGTTCCCCCCGGTGGACTAATGAAAAACTGTTTTTT
CDR3aa: CASSSPRWTNEKLFF

v_gene: TRBV4-3
j_gene: TRBJ1-3
len: 17
d_gene: TRBD1
abundance: many
CDR3nt: TGCGCCAGCAGCCAAGATCGTGTGGGACAGGGCTTAAACACCATATATTTT
CDR3aa: CASSQDRVGQGLNTIYF

v_gene: TRBV7-9
j_gene: TRBJ2-4
len: 16
d_gene: -
abundance: many
CDR3nt: TGTGCCAGCAGCTTATCAAGCGAATTAGCCAAAAACATTCAGTACTTC
CDR3aa: CASSLSSELAKNIQYF

v_gene: TRBV13
j_gene: TRBJ2-5
len: 14
d_gene: -
abundance: many
CDR3nt: TGTGCCAGCAGCTTAGAAGGGGGAGAAGAGACCCAGTACTTC
CDR3aa: CASSLEGGEETQYF

v_gene: TRBV28
j_gene: TRBJ2-7
len: 14
d_gene: TRBD1
abundance: few
CDR3nt: TGTGCCAGCAGTTCCGGGACAGAGACCTACGAGCAGTACTTC
CDR3aa: CASSSGTETYEQYF

v_gene: TRBV6-2/TRBV6-3
j_gene: TRBJ1-1
len: 14
d_gene: -
abundance: -
CDR3nt: TGTGCCAGCGGGGGGGGGTCTCGGAACACTGAAGCTTTCTTT
CDR3aa: CASGGGSRNTEAFF

v_gene: TRBV20-1
j_gene: TRBJ2-7
len: 12
d_gene: -
abundance: -
CDR3nt: TGCAGTGCCTGGGTCCTGAAGGACGAGCAGTACTTC
CDR3aa: CSAWVLKDEQYF

v_gene: TRBV9
j_gene: TRBJ1-1
len: 13
d_gene: -
abundance: many
CDR3nt: TGTGCCAGCAGCGCATACATTAACACTGAAGCTTTCTTT
CDR3aa: CASSAYINTEAFF

v_gene: TRBV25-1
j_gene: TRBJ1-4
len: 15
d_gene: TRBD1
abundance: many
CDR3nt: TGTGCCAGCAGTCCCGTGAGGGGGCGGGGTGAAAAACTGTTTTTT
CDR3aa: CASSPVRGRGEKLFF

v_gene: TRBV6-5
j_gene: TRBJ1-5
len: 13
d_gene: -
abundance: few
CDR3nt: TGTGCCAGCAGTTACGGACACGGGTTGCCCCAGCATTTT
CDR3aa: CASSYGHGLPQHF

v_gene: TRBV13
j_gene: TRBJ2-7
len: 15
d_gene: -
abundance: -
CDR3nt: TGTGCCAGCAGCCCCCACAGATCCGCTCTCCACGGGCAGTACTTC
CDR3aa: CASSPHRSALHGQYF

v_gene: TRBV25-1
j_gene: TRBJ2-7
len: 14
d_gene: TRBD1
abundance: few
CDR3nt: TGTGCCAGCAGTGCCGGGACAGGGGAATACGAGCAGTACTTC
CDR3aa: CASSAGTGEYEQYF

v_gene: TRBV7-2
j_gene: TRBJ2-4
len: 14
d_gene: -
abundance: -
CDR3nt: TGTGCCAGCAGCTTAGACGGCATCATGGACATTCAGTACTTC
CDR3aa: CASSLDGIMDIQYF

v_gene: TRBV13
j_gene: TRBJ2-5
len: 15
d_gene: TRBD2
abundance: many
CDR3nt: TGTGCCAGCAGCCCGTCGACTAGCGAATTCCGGACCCAGTACTTC
CDR3aa: CASSPSTSEFRTQYF

v_gene: TRBV5-1
j_gene: TRBJ2-5
len: 13
d_gene: TRBD1
abundance: many
CDR3nt: TGCGCCAGCAGCCAGGGACAGGGTGAGACCCAGTACTTC
CDR3aa: CASSQGQGETQYF

v_gene: TRBV5-4
j_gene: TRBJ2-5
len: 16
d_gene: TRBD2
abundance: many
CDR3nt: TGTGCCAGCAGCTGGAGACTAGCGGGGGGGCAAGAGACCCAGTACTTC
CDR3aa: CASSWRLAGGQETQYF

v_gene: TRBV29-1
j_gene: TRBJ2-7
len: 12
d_gene: -
abundance: many
CDR3nt: TGCAGCGTTGGACAGGCGAACTACGAGCAGTACTTC
CDR3aa: CSVGQANYEQYF

v_gene: TRBV7-9
j_gene: TRBJ2-1
len: 14
d_gene: -
abundance: few
CDR3nt: TGTGCCAGCAGCGGATTAGGACTGAACAATGAGCAGTTCTTC
CDR3aa: CASSGLGLNNEQFF

v_gene: TRBV5-1
j_gene: TRBJ1-1
len: 14
d_gene: -
abundance: many
CDR3nt: TGCGCCAGCAGCTCCGACGTATTGAACACTGAAGCTTTCTTT
CDR3aa: CASSSDVLNTEAFF

v_gene: TRBV28
j_gene: TRBJ1-5
len: 13
d_gene: -
abundance: many
CDR3nt: TGTGCCAGCAGTTCCGGGACTGGGCAGCCCCAGCATTTT
CDR3aa: CASSSGTGQPQHF

v_gene: TRBV7-2
j_gene: TRBJ2-4
len: 16
d_gene: TRBD2
abundance: few
CDR3nt: TGTGCCAGCAGCTTAGATTTTGCGGGAGAAGGAAACATTCAGTACTTC
CDR3aa: CASSLDFAGEGNIQYF

v_gene: TRBV27
j_gene: TRBJ1-1
len: 14
d_gene: TRBD1
abundance: many
CDR3nt: TGTGCCAGCAGCCCCGGACAGGGGTTCGCTGAAGCTTTCTTT
CDR3aa: CASSPGQGFAEAFF

v_gene: TRBV7-2
j_gene: TRBJ2-7
len: 16
d_gene: TRBD1
abundance: few
CDR3nt: TGTGCCAGCAGCTTAGGAAGGGGACAGGGGACGAACGAGCAGTACTTC
CDR3aa: CASSLGRGQGTNEQYF

v_gene: TRBV20-1
j_gene: TRBJ2-1
len: 16
d_gene: -
abundance: few
CDR3nt: TGCAGTGCTAGAGATTCCGGCCTAATTTACTACAATGAGCAGTTCTTC
CDR3aa: CSARDSGLIYYNEQFF

v_gene: TRBV5-1
j_gene: TRBJ2-7
len: 15
d_gene: -
abundance: -
CDR3nt: TGCGCCAGCAGCTTGGTAGGGGGACCGGCTCACGAGCAGCACTTC
CDR3aa: CASSLVGGPAHEQHF

v_gene: TRBV7-9
j_gene: TRBJ1-3
len: 15
d_gene: -
abundance: many
CDR3nt: TGTGCCAGCAGCTCGAGCAGGGGCACTGGAAACACCATATATTTT
CDR3aa: CASSSSRGTGNTIYF

v_gene: TRBV6-5
j_gene: TRBJ2-7
len: 15
d_gene: TRBD2
abundance: many
CDR3nt: TGTGCCAGCAGGGCCGGGACTAGCGGCCACTACGAGCAGTACTTC
CDR3aa: CASRAGTSGHYEQYF

v_gene: TRBV3-1
j_gene: TRBJ2-5
len: 16
d_gene: TRBD2
abundance: few
CDR3nt: TGTGCCAGCAGCCAAATTTCGAGCGGGGCGGGCGAGACCCAGTACTTC
CDR3aa: CASSQISSGAGETQYF

v_gene: TRBV19
j_gene: TRBJ2-2
len: 14
d_gene: -
abundance: many
CDR3nt: TGTGCCAGTAGTATACTCGGGAACACCGGGGAGCTGTTTTTT
CDR3aa: CASSILGNTGELFF

v_gene: TRBV29-1
j_gene: TRBJ2-1
len: 15
d_gene: -
abundance: few
CDR3nt: TGCAGCGTTGAAGATGGGGAGACCGCCTACAATGAGCAGTTCTTC
CDR3aa: CSVEDGETAYNEQFF

v_gene: TRBV7-9
j_gene: TRBJ1-1
len: 11
d_gene: -
abundance: many
CDR3nt: TGTGCCAGCAGCTCGCTCATTGAAGCTTTCTTT
CDR3aa: CASSSLIEAFF

v_gene: TRBV20-1
j_gene: TRBJ2-7
len: 14
d_gene: TRBD2
abundance: few
CDR3nt: TGCAGTGCTAGAGGATCGCGGGGGTACTACGAGCAGTACTTC
CDR3aa: CSARGSRGYYEQYF

v_gene: TRBV13
j_gene: TRBJ1-3
len: 14
d_gene: -
abundance: -
CDR3nt: TGTGCCAGCAGCTTGAGGGGAGCTGGAAACACCATATATTTT
CDR3aa: CASSLRGAGNTIYF

v_gene: TRBV19
j_gene: TRBJ2-7
len: 15
d_gene: -
abundance: -
CDR3nt: TGTGCCAGTAGTATTTCGCAGGGTAGATCCTACGAGCAGTACTTC
CDR3aa: CASSISQGRSYEQYF

v_gene: TRBV24-1
j_gene: TRBJ2-2
len: 16
d_gene: TRBD2
abundance: few
CDR3nt: TGTGCCACCCAGGGACTAGCGGAAACGAACACCGGGGAGCTGTTTTTT
CDR3aa: CATQGLAETNTGELFF

v_gene: TRBV11-3
j_gene: TRBJ1-1
len: 13
d_gene: -
abundance: few
CDR3nt: TGTGCCAGCAGCTTAGCAGTGAACACTGAAGCTTTCTTT
CDR3aa: CASSLAVNTEAFF

v_gene: TRBV20-1
j_gene: TRBJ2-7
len: 14
d_gene: -
abundance: few
CDR3nt: TGCAGTGCCAGTGCCTCCAACCGACGGGACGAGCAGTACTTC
CDR3aa: CSASASNRRDEQYF

v_gene: TRBV4-3
j_gene: TRBJ2-1
len: 16
d_gene: -
abundance: many
CDR3nt: TGCGCCAGCAGCCAAGCGCACAGGGACCTGATTGCGGGGCAGTTCTTC
CDR3aa: CASSQAHRDLIAGQFF

v_gene: TRBV29-1
j_gene: TRBJ2-2
len: 13
d_gene: -
abundance: many
CDR3nt: TGCAGCGTTCTGGCAGCGAACACCGGGGAGCTGTTTTTT
CDR3aa: CSVLAANTGELFF

v_gene: TRBV6-2/TRBV6-3
j_gene: TRBJ2-5
len: 16
d_gene: -
abundance: few
CDR3nt: TGTGCCAGCAGTTACCCCTTCGGGGGAGGAAAAGAGACCCAGTACTTC
CDR3aa: CASSYPFGGGKETQYF

v_gene: TRBV5-6
j_gene: TRBJ2-3
len: 13
d_gene: -
abundance: many
CDR3nt: TGTGCCAGCAGCTTTTCGAACACAGATACGCAGTATTTT
CDR3aa: CASSFSNTDTQYF

v_gene: TRBV14
j_gene: TRBJ2-7
len: 14
d_gene: -
abundance: many
CDR3nt: TGTGCCAGCAGCCAAGAGGGCGGTTCCTACGAGCAGTACTTC
CDR3aa: CASSQEGGSYEQYF

v_gene: TRBV12-3/TRBV12-4
j_gene: TRBJ1-1
len: 15
d_gene: -
abundance: -
CDR3nt: TGTGCCAGCAGTTACTCAAAATGGGGCAACACTGAAGCTTTCTTT
CDR3aa: CASSYSKWGNTEAFF

v_gene: TRBV4-2
j_gene: TRBJ2-3
len: 13
d_gene: -
abundance: many
CDR3nt: TGTGCCAGCGAGGGCGGGACCACAGATACGCAGTATTTT
CDR3aa: CASEGGTTDTQYF

v_gene: TRBV4-3
j_gene: TRBJ2-1
len: 14
d_gene: -
abundance: many
CDR3nt: TGCGCCAGCAGCCAAGAGTTCAGGGACAATGAGCAGTTCTTC
CDR3aa: CASSQEFRDNEQFF

v_gene: TRBV4-3
j_gene: TRBJ2-3
len: 16
d_gene: TRBD2
abundance: many
CDR3nt: TGCGCCAGCAGCCAATCCACTAGCGGGGGCACAGATACGCAGTATTTT
CDR3aa: CASSQSTSGGTDTQYF

v_gene: TRBV6-2/TRBV6-3
j_gene: TRBJ1-5
len: 13
d_gene: -
abundance: -
CDR3nt: TGTGCCAGCAGTTTGGGCAGCAGTCAGCCCCAGCGTTTT
CDR3aa: CASSLGSSQPQRF

v_gene: TRBV6-2/TRBV6-3
j_gene: TRBJ2-1
len: 13
d_gene: -
abundance: few
CDR3nt: TGTGCCAGCAGTCCGGGGGATGCCAATGAGCAGTTCTTC
CDR3aa: CASSPGDANEQFF

v_gene: TRBV30
j_gene: TRBJ2-3
len: 15
d_gene: -
abundance: -
CDR3nt: TGTGCCTGGAGTGTACTGGGAGTGGGCCCAGATACGCGGTATTTT
CDR3aa: CAWSVLGVGPDTRYF